This T cell receptor beta chain was obtained from a study of shared clonotypes between healthy human individuals. Study observations and caveats: Shared across a handful of donors were 4% to 6% of the naive CD4 clonotypes. Non-shared clonotypes had lower generation probabilities than clonotypes shared by all four sorted-subset donors. Depth of sequencing was expected to influence donor clonotype sharing.

The method was immunoSEQ multiplex PCR; TCRdb's version includes in-frame clones alone and lacks a portion of them. The profile shows about 800,000 clones, 90% to 98% of them singletons. This clone showed up just once. Its antigen is currently unknown. In the naive CD8 group, cells lacked CD45RO and were positively selected for CCR7, so terminally differentiated effector memory CD45RA+ cells were left out. All donors were healthy HIV-negative adults lacking recent acute infections or vaccinations. V lost 8 bases to trimming and J lost 0 bases; unmatched junction nucleotides: 2. The CDR3 length is 13 residues. CDR1 and CDR2 (germline): SGHVS, FQNEAQ.

Sequenced sample: naive CD8+ T cells sorted from blood. The rearrangement links TRBV7-8 to TRBJ2-7; TRBD1 aligns across 9 bases. The sequence derives from a man aged 25-40 years in good health. The chain's CDR3 is CASRTGVSYEQYF. The CDR3 nucleotides are TGTGCCAGCCGGACAGGGGTCTCCTACGAGCAGTACTTC.